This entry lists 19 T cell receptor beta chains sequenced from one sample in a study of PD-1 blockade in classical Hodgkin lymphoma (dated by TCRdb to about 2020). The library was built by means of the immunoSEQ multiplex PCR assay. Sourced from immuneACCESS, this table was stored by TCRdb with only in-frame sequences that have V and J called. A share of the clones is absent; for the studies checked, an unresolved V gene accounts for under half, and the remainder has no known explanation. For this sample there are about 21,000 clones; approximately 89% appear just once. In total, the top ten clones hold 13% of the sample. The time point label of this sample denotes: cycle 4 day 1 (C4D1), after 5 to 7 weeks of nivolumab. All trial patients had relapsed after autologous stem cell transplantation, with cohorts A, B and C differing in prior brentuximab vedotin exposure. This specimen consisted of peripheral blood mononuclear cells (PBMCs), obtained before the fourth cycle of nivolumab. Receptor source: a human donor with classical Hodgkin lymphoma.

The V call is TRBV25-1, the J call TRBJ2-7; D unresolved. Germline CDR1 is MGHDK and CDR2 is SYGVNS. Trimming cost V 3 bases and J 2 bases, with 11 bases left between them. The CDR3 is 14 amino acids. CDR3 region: CASSDAPTPYEQYF. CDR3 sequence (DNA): TGTGCCAGCAGTGATGCCCCCACCCCCTACGAGCAGTACTTC.

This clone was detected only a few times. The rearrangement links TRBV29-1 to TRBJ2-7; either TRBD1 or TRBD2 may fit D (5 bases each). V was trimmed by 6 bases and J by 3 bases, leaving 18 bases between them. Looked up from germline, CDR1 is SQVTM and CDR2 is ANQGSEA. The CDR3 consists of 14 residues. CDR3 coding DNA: TGCAGCGTAGACCAACGGGACCGAGGCTACGAGCAGTACTTC. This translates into CSVDQRDRGYEQYF.

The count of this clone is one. CDR3 loop: CASSSQRDTEAFF. The CDR3 coding sequence is TGTGCCAGCAGCTCTCAGCGGGACACTGAAGCTTTCTTT. This rearrangement joins TRBV11-3 to TRBJ1-1; D gene uncertain. Germline assignment: CDR1 SGHNT and CDR2 YENEEA. The CDR3 loop spans 13 amino acids. V lost 4 bases and J 3 bases, leaving 9 bases between the germline ends.

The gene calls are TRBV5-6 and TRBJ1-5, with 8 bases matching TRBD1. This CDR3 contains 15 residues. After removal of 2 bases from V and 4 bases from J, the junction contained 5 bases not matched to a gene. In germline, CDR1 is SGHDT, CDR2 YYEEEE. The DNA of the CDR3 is TGTGCCAGCAGCTTTAGGGACAGGCGAAATCAGCCCCAGCATTTT. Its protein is CASSFRDRRNQPQHF.

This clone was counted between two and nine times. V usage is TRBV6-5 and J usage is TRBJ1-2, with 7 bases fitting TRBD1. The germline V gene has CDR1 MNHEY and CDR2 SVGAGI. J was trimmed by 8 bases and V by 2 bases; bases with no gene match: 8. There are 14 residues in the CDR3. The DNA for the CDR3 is TGTGCCAGCAGTTACCTGGGTACAGGGGACGGCTACACCTTC. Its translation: CASSYLGTGDGYTF.

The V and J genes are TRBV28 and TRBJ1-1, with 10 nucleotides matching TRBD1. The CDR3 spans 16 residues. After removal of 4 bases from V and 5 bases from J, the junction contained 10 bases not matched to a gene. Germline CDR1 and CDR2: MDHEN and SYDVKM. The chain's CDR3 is CASSSGTGAIRTEAFF. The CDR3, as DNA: TGTGCCAGCAGTTCCGGGACAGGGGCCATTAGGACTGAAGCTTTCTTT.

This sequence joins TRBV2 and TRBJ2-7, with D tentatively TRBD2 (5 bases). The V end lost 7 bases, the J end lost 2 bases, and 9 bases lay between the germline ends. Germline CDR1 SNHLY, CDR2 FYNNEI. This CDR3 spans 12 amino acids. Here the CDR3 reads CASTGDPYEQYF. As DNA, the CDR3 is TGTGCCAGCACCGGGGATCCCTACGAGCAGTACTTC.

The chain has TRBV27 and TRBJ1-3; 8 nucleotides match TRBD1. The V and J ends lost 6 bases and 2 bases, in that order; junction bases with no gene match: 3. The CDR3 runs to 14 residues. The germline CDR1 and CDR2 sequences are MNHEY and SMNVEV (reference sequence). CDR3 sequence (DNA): TGTGCCAGCAGGACAGGGGTGGCTGGAAACACCATATATTTT. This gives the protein CASRTGVAGNTIYF.

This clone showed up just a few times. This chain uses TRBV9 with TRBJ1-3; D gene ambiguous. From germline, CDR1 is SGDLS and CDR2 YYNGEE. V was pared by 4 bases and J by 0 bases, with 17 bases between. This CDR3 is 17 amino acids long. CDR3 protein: CASSPAGEAGSGNTIYF. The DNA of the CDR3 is TGTGCCAGCAGCCCCGCCGGGGAGGCCGGCTCTGGAAACACCATATATTTT.

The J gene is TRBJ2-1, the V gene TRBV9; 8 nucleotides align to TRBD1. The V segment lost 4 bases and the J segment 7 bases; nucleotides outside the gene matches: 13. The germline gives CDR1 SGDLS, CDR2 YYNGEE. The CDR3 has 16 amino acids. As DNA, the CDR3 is TGTGCCAGCAGCCCTCCGGGACAGGCTTCCGTTAATGAGCAGTTCTTC. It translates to CASSPPGQASVNEQFF.

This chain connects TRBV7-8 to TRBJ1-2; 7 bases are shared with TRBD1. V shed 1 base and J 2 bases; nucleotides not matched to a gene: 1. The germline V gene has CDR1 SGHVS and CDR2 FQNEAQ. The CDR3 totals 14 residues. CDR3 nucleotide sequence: TGTGCCAGCAGCTTAGAAGGGGGCAACTATGGCTACACCTTC. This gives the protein CASSLEGGNYGYTF.

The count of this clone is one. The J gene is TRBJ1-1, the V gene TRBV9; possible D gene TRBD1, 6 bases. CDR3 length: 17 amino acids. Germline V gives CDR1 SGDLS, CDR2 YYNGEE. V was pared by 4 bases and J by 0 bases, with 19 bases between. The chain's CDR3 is CASSNGGGTQLNTEAFF. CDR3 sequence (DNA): TGTGCCAGCAGCAACGGGGGGGGCACCCAACTGAACACTGAAGCTTTCTTT.

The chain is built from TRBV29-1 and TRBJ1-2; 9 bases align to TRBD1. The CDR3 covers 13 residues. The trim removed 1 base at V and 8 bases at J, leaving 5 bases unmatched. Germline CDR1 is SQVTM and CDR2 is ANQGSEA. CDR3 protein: CSVEVGTGRGYTF. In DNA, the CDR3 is TGCAGCGTTGAAGTGGGGACAGGGCGAGGCTACACCTTC.

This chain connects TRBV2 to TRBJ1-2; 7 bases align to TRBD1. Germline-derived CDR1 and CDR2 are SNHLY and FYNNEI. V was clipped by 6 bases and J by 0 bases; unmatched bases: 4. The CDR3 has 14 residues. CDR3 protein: CASRWGTANYGYTF. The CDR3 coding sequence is TGTGCCAGCAGGTGGGGGACAGCTAACTATGGCTACACCTTC.

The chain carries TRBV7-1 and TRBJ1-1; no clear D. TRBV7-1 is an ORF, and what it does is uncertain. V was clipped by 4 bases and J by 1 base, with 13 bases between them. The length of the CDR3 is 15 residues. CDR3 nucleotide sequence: TGTGCCAGCAGCTTAGAGGGTTACCAGAACACTGAAGCTTTCTTT. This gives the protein CASSLEGYQNTEAFF.

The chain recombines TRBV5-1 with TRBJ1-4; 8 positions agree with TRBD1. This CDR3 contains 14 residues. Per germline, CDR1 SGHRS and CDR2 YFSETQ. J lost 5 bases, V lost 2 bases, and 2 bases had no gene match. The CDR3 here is CASSFGQGNEKLFF. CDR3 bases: TGCGCCAGCAGCTTCGGACAGGGAAATGAAAAACTGTTTTTT. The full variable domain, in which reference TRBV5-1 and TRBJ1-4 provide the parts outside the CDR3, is KAGVTQTPRYLIKTRGQQVTLSCSPISGHRSVSWYQQTPGQGLQFLFEYFSETQRNKGNFPGRFSGRQFSNSRSEMNVSTLELGDSALYLCASSFGQGNEKLFFGSGTQLSVL.

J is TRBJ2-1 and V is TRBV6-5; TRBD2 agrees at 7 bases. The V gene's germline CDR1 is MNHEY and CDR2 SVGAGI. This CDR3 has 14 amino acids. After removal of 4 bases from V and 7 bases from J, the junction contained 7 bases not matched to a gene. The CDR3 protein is CASSSTTSLNEQFF. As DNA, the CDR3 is TGTGCCAGCAGTTCAACGACTAGCCTAAATGAGCAGTTCTTC.

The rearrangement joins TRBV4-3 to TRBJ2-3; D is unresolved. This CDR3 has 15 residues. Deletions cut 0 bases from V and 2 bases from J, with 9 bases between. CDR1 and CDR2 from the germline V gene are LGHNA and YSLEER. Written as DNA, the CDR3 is TGCGCCAGCAGCCAAGACCGGACCCTCACAGATACGCAGTATTTT. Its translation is CASSQDRTLTDTQYF.

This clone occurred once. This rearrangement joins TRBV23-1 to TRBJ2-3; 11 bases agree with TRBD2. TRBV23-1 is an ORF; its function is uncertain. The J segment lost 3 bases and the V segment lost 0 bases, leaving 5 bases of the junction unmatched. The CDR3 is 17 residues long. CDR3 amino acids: CASSQSATSGVTDTQYF. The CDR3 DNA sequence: TGCGCCAGCAGTCAATCGGCGACTAGCGGGGTTACAGATACGCAGTATTTT.